This is a list of T cell receptor beta chains from one sample in a study of human T cells and chemical hapten exposure. TCRdb fed the RACE reads into MiXCR, producing one record per CDR3 protein. Among approximately 100,000 distinct CDR3 sequences listed, approximately 10% were seen once. The sample consisted of whole blood, taken in connection with sensitization to the hapten diphenylcyclopropenone (DPC). Source of these receptors: a middle-aged woman with alopecia areata. Some clones in this sample may be carry-over from other donors' samples. CDR3s include the opening cysteine and the closing phenylalanine or tryptophan. The order of the fields is J gene, V gene, clone size, D gene, CDR3 protein, CDR3 DNA. D genes are given only for firm matches. Clone size is not always given. Where it is, it says once, few, many or a class for expanded clones.

TRBJ1-2 TRBV3-1 many NA CASSQTPRDGYTF TGTGCCAGCAGCCAGACCCCTAGGGATGGCTACACCTTC
TRBJ2-1 TRBV7-2 NA TRBD2 CASSPGLAVYNEQFF TGTGCCAGCAGCCCGGGACTAGCGGTCTACAATGAGCAGTTCTTC
TRBJ1-1 TRBV12-5 many NA CASGSRRLRGTEAFF TGTGCTAGTGGTTCCCGAAGACTCAGGGGCACTGAAGCTTTCTTT
TRBJ2-7 TRBV20-1 many TRBD1 CSARDQGTAPYEQYF TGCAGTGCTAGAGATCAAGGGACAGCCCCCTACGAGCAGTACTTC
TRBJ2-3 TRBV19 few NA CASSRKPGPTDTQYF TGTGCCAGCAGTCGTAAACCCGGTCCCACAGATACGCAGTATTTT
TRBJ1-4 TRBV20-1 many NA CSARDRHEGEKLFF TGCAGTGCTAGAGATCGGCACGAGGGCGAAAAACTGTTTTTT
TRBJ2-7 TRBV28 few NA CASSFRRHPPGVYEQYF TGTGCCAGCAGTTTCCGTAGACACCCCCCGGGGGTTTACGAGCAGTACTTC
TRBJ1-1 TRBV7-9 few NA CASIQQGLGFEAFF TGTGCCAGCATTCAGCAGGGGCTGGGATTTGAAGCTTTCTTT
TRBJ2-2 TRBV14 NA TRBD1 CASSHDRDRGRTGELFF TGTGCCAGCAGCCATGATCGAGACAGGGGGCGGACCGGGGAGCTGTTTTTT
TRBJ2-1 TRBV7-3 many TRBD2 CASSLTSGHNEQFF TGTGCCAGCAGCTTAACTAGCGGGCACAATGAGCAGTTCTTC
TRBJ2-3 TRBV7-2 NA NA CASSLVRGFTDTQYF TGTGCCAGCAGCTTAGTTCGTGGATTCACAGATACGCAGTATTTT
TRBJ2-1 TRBV6-5 NA TRBD2 CASSGLAVGENEQFF TGTGCCAGCAGCGGACTAGCGGTGGGGGAGAATGAGCAGTTCTTC
TRBJ1-1 TRBV12-3/TRBV12-4 few NA CASSSRTDEAFF TGTGCCAGCAGTTCCCGGACAGATGAAGCTTTCTTT
TRBJ1-6 TRBV6-5 few TRBD1 CASSAATGVGNSPLHF TGTGCCAGCAGTGCGGCGACAGGGGTTGGTAACTCACCCCTCCACTTT
TRBJ2-7 TRBV7-2 many NA CASSPRAHEQYF TGTGCCAGCAGCCCCCGGGCCCACGAGCAGTACTTC
TRBJ2-7 TRBV20-1 few NA CSAPSGVSQYF TGCAGTGCTCCATCCGGGGTTTCCCAGTACTTC
TRBJ2-1 TRBV6-2/TRBV6-3 few NA CASSSGTLDSYNEQFF TGTGCCAGCAGTTCCGGGACGTTGGACTCCTACAATGAGCAGTTCTTC
TRBJ2-6 TRBV12-3/TRBV12-4 many NA CASSSSAGANVLTF TGTGCCAGCAGTTCCTCTGCTGGGGCCAACGTCCTGACTTTC
TRBJ1-1 TRBV4-2 NA TRBD1 CASSKGQGDYRNTEAFF TGTGCCAGCAGCAAAGGACAGGGGGATTATCGGAACACTGAAGCTTTCTTT
TRBJ2-7 TRBV28 many TRBD1 CASSTIGTASLYEQYF TGTGCCAGCAGTACGATTGGGACAGCTTCTCTTTACGAGCAGTACTTC
TRBJ2-1 TRBV12-3/TRBV12-4 few TRBD1 CASSLAGQVGEQFF TGTGCCAGCAGTTTAGCAGGACAGGTGGGCGAGCAGTTCTTC
TRBJ2-3 TRBV5-4 few NA CASSLGLGTDTQYF TGTGCCAGCAGCTTGGGACTAGGTACAGATACGCAGTATTTT
TRBJ1-5 TRBV7-9 few NA CASSLDLQPQHF TGTGCCAGCAGCTTAGATCTCCAGCCCCAGCATTTT
TRBJ2-5 TRBV7-8 many NA CASIQGRQGGIETQYF TGTGCCAGCATCCAAGGTCGGCAGGGGGGAATAGAGACCCAGTACTTC
TRBJ1-1 TRBV27 NA NA CASSLSGRNTEAFF TGTGCCAGCAGTTTATCAGGCAGGAACACTGAAGCTTTCTTT
TRBJ2-2 TRBV7-2 few TRBD2 CASSRGLVGGELFF TGTGCCAGCAGCCGGGGACTAGTCGGCGGGGAGCTGTTTTTT